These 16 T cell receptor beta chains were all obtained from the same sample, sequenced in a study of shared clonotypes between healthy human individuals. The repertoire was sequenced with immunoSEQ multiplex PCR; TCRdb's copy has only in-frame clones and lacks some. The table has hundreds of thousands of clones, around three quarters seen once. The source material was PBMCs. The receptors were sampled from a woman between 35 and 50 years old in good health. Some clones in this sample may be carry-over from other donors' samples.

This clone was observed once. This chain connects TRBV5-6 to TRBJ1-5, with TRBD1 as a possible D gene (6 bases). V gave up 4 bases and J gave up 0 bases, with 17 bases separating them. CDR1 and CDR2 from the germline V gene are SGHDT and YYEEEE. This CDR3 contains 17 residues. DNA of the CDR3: TGTGCCAGCAGCCCGGAGGGTGGGGGCTATAGCAATCAGCCCCAGCATTTT. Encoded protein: CASSPEGGGYSNQPQHF.

The DNA for the CDR3 is TGTGCCAGCGTTCGCGGGATCGGGGAGACCCAGTACTTC. It specifies CASVRGIGETQYF. The genes are TRBV7-2 and TRBJ2-5; TRBD2 might be the D (6 bases). This CDR3 contains 13 residues. Looked up from germline, CDR1 is SGHTA and CDR2 is FQGNSA. V shed 8 bases and J shed 5 bases, with 15 bases lying between them.

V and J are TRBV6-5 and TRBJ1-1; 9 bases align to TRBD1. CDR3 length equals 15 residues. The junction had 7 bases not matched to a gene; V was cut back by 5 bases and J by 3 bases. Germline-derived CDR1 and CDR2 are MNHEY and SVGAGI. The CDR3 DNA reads TGTGCCAGCAGTGGGACAGGGACCGTTGACACTGAAGCTTTCTTT. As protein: CASSGTGTVDTEAFF.

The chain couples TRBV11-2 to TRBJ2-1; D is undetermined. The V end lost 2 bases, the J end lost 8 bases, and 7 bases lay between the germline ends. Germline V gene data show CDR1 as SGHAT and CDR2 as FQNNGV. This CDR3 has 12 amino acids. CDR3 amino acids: CASSLIGDEQFF. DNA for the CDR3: TGTGCCAGCAGCTTAATAGGAGATGAGCAGTTCTTC.

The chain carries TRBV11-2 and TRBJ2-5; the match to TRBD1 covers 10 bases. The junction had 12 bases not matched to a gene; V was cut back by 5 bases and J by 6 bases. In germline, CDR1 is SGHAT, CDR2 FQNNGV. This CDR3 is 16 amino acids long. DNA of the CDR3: TGTGCCAGCAGCATCGCCGGGACAGGGGTTTGGAAGACCCAGTACTTC. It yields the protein CASSIAGTGVWKTQYF.

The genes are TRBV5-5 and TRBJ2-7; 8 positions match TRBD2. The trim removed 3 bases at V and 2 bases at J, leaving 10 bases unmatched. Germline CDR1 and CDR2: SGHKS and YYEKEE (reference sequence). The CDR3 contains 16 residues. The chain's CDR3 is CASSSDLTSVAYEQYF. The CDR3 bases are TGTGCCAGCAGCTCTGACCTGACTAGCGTAGCCTACGAGCAGTACTTC.

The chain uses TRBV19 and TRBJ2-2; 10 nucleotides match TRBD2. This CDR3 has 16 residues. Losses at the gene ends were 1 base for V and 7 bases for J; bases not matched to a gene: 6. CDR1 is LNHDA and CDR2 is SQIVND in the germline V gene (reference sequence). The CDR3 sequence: CASSIGLAGVGGELFF. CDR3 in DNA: TGTGCCAGTAGTATAGGTCTAGCGGGAGTCGGCGGGGAGCTGTTTTTT.

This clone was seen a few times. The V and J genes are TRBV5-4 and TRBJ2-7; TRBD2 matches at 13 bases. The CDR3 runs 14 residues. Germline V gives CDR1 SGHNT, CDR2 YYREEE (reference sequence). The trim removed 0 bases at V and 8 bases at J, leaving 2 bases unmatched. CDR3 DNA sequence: TGTGCCAGCAGCTTGGTGGGACTAGCGGGACAGCAGTACTTC. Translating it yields CASSLVGLAGQQYF.

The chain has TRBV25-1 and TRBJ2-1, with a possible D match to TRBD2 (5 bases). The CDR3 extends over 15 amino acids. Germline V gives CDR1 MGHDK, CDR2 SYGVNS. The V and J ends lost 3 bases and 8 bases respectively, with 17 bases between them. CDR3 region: CASSDLALPRDEQFF. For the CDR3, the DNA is TGTGCCAGCAGTGATCTAGCCCTGCCAAGGGATGAGCAGTTCTTC. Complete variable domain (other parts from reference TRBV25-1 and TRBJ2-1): EADIYQTPRYLVIGTGKKITLECSQTMGHDKMYWYQQDPGMELHLIHYSYGVNSTEKGDLSSESTVSRIRTEHFPLTLESARPSHTSQYLCASSDLALPRDEQFFGPGTRLTVL.

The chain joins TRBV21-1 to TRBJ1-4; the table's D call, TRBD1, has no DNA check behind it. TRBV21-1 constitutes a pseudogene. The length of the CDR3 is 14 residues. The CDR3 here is CAGLYRDFKEKLFF. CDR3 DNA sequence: TGTGCCGGCCTTTACAGGGATTTTAAAGAAAAACTGTTTTTT.

CDR3 sequence (DNA): TGTGCCAGCAGTCTCCTGACTAGCGGGAGGGCCCATGAGCAGTTCTTC. It encodes CASSLLTSGRAHEQFF. J is TRBJ2-1 and V is TRBV2, with 14 bases matching TRBD2. Germline values: CDR1 SNHLY, CDR2 FYNNEI. V shed 5 bases and J 8 bases; nucleotides not matched to a gene: 8. The CDR3 is made up of 16 amino acids.

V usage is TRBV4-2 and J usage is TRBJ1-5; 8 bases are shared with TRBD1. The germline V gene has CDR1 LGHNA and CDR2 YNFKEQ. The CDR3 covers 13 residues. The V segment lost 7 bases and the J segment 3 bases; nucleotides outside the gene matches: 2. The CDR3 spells CASTQGANQPQHF. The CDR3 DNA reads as TGTGCCAGCACCCAGGGGGCCAATCAGCCCCAGCATTTT.

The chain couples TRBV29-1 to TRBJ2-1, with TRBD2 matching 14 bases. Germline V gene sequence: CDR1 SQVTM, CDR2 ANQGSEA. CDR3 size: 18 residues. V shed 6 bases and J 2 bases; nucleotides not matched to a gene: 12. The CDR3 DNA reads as TGCAGCGTGCAGGGACTAGCGGGAGCCGGGACCCCCTACAATGAGCAGTTCTTC. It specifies CSVQGLAGAGTPYNEQFF.

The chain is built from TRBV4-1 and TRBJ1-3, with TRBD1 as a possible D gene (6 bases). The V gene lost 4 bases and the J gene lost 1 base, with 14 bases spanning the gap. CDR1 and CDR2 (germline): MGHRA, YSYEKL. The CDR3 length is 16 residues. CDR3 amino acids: CASSPGFRGSGNTIYF. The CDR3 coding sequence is TGCGCCAGCAGCCCAGGCTTCAGGGGATCTGGAAACACCATATATTTT.

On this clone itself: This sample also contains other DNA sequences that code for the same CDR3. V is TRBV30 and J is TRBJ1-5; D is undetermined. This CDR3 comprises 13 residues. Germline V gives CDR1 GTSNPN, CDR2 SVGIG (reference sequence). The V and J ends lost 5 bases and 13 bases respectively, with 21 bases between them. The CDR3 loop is CAWGISGSRRQHF. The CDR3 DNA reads TGTGCCTGGGGGATTTCAGGAAGTAGGCGGCAGCATTTT.

The CDR3 nucleotides read TGTGCCAGCAGTTCGACTAGCGGGGTCCAAGAGACCCAGTACTTC. It yields the protein CASSSTSGVQETQYF. The chain employs TRBV7-8 and TRBJ2-5; 11 positions match TRBD2. CDR3 size: 15 residues. Germline-derived CDR1 and CDR2 are SGHVS and FQNEAQ. V gave up 6 bases and J gave up 1 base; unmatched junction bases: 4.